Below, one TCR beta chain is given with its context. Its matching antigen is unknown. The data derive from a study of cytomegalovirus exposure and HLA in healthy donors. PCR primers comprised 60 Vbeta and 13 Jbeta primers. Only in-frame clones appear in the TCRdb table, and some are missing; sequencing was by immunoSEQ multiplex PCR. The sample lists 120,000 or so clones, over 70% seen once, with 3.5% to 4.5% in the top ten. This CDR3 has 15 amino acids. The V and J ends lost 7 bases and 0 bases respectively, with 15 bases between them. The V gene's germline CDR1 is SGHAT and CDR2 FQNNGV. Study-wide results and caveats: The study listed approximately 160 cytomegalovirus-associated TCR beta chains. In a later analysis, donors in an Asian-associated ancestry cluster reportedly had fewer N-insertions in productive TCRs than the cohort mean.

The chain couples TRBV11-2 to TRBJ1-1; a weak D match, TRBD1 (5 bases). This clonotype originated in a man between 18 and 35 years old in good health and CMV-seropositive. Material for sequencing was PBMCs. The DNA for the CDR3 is TGTGCCAGCACCTCAATGCGGGGCCTGAACACTGAAGCTTTCTTT. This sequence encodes CASTSMRGLNTEAFF.